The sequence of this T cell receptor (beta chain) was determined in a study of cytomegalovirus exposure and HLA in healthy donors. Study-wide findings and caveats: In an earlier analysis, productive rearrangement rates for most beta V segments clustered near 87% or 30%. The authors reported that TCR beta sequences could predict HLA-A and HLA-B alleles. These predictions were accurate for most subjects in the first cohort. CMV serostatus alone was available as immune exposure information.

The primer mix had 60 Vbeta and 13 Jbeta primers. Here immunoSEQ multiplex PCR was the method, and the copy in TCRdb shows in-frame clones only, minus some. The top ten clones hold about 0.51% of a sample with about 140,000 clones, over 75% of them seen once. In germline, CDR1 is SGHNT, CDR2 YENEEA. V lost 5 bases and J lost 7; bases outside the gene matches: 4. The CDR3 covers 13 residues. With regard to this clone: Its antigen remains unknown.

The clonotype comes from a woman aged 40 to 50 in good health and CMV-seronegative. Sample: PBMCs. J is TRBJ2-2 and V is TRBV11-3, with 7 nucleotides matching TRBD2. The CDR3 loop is CASSRSSGGELFF. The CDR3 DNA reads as TGTGCCAGCAGCCGCTCTAGCGGCGGGGAGCTGTTTTTT.